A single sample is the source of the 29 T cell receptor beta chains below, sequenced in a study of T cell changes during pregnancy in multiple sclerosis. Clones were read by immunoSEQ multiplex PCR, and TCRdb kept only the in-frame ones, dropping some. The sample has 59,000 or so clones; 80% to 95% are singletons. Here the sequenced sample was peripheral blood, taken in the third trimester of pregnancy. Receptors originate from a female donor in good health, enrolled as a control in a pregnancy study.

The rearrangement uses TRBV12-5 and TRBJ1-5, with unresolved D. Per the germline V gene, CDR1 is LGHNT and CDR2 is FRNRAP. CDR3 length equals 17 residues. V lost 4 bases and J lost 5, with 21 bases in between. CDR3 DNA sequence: TGTGCTAGTGGTTCCCCCAGAATGAGGTACGAAGATCAGCCCCAGCATTTT. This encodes CASGSPRMRYEDQPQHF.

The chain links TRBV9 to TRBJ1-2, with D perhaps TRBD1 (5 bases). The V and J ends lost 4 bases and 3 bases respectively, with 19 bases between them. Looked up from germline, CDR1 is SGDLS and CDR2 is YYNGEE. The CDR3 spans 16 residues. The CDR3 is CASSPSGGSTHYGYTF. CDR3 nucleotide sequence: TGTGCCAGCAGCCCCTCCGGGGGGTCAACTCACTATGGCTACACCTTC. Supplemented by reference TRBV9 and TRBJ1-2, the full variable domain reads DSGVTQTPKHLITATGQRVTLRCSPRSGDLSVYWYQQSLDQGLQFLIQYYNGEERAKGNILERFSAQQFPDLHSELNLSSLELGDSALYFCASSPSGGSTHYGYTFGSGTRLTVV.

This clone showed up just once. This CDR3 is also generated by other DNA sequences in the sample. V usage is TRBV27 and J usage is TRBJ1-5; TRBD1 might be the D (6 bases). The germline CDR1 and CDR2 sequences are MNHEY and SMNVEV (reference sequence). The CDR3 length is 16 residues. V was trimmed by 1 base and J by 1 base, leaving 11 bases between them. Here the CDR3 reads CASSLLGRGSNQPQHF. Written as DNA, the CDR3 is TGTGCCAGCAGTTTATTGGGCAGGGGAAGCAATCAGCCCCAGCATTTT.

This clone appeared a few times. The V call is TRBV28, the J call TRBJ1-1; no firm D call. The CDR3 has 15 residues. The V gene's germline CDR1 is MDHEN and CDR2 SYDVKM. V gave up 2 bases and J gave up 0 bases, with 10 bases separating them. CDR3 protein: CASSLAAYMNTEAFF. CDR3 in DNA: TGTGCCAGCAGTTTAGCTGCATACATGAACACTGAAGCTTTCTTT.

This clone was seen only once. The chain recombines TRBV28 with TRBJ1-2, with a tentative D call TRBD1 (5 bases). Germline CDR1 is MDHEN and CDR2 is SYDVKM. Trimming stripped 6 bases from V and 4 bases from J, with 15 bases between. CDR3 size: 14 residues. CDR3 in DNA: TGTGCCAGCAGCTCCCATGGGGGGAGCTATGGCTACACCTTC. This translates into CASSSHGGSYGYTF.

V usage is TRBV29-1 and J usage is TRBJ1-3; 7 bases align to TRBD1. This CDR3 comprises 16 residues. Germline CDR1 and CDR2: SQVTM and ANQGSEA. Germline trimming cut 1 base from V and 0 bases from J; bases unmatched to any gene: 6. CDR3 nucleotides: TGCAGCGTTGAAGCCGAGGGACAGAGCTCTGGAAACACCATATATTTT. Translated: CSVEAEGQSSGNTIYF.

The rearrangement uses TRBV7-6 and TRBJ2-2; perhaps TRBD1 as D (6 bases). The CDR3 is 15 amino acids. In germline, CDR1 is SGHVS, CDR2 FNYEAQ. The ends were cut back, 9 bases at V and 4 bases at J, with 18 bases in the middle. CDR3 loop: CARVIPGQPTGELFF. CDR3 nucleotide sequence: TGTGCCAGGGTGATTCCGGGACAACCCACCGGGGAGCTGTTTTTT.

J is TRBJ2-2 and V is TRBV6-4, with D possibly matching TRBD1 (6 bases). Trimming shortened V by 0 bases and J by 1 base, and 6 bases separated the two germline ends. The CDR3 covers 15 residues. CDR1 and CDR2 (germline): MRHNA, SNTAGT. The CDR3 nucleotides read TGTGCCAGCAGTGACTCGACAGGGAACACCGGGGAGCTGTTTTTT. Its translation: CASSDSTGNTGELFF.

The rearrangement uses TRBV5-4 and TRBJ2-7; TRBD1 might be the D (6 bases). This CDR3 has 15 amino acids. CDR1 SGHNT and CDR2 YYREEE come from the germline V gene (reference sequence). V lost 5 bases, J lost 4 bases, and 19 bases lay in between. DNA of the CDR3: TGTGCCAGCAGGTCCGCCGGGACAAGGTTTTACGAGCAGTACTTC. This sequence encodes CASRSAGTRFYEQYF.

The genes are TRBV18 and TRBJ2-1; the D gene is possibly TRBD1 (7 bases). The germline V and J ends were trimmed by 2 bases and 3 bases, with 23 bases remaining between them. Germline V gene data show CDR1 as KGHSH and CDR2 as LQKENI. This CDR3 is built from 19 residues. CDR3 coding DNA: TGTGCCAGCTCACCAAGGTATGGATCAGGGGGGCCGGACTACAATGAGCAGTTCTTC. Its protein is CASSPRYGSGGPDYNEQFF. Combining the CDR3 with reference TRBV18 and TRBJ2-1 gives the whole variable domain NAGVMQNPRHLVRRRGQEARLRCSPMKGHSHVYWYRQLPEEGLKFMVYLQKENIIDESGMPKERFSAEFPKEGPSILRIQQVVRGDSAAYFCASSPRYGSGGPDYNEQFFGPGTRLTVL.

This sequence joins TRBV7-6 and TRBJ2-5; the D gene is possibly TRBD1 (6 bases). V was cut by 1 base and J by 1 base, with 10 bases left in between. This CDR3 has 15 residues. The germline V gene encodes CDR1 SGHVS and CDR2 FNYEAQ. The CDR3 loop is CASSLVGGPQETQYF. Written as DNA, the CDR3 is TGTGCCAGCAGCTTAGTTGGGGGCCCCCAAGAGACCCAGTACTTC.

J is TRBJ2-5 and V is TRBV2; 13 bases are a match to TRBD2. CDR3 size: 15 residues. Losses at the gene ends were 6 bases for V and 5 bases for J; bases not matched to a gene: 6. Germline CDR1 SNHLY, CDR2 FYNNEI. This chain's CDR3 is CASRGTSGAGETQYF. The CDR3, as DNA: TGTGCCAGCAGAGGGACTAGCGGGGCGGGGGAGACCCAGTACTTC.

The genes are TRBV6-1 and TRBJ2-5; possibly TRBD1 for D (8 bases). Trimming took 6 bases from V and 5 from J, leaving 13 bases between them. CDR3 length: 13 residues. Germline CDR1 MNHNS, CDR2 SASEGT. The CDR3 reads CASSGQGGETQYF. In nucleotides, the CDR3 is TGTGCCAGCAGCGGACAGGGAGGGGAGACCCAGTACTTC.

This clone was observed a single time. The CDR3 loop reads CASSQERGGTDTQYF. The CDR3 bases are TGTGCCAGCAGCCAGGAGCGGGGGGGCACAGATACGCAGTATTTT. This sequence joins TRBV7-9 and TRBJ2-3; TRBD2 matches 9 bases. The trim removed 5 bases at V and 1 base at J, leaving 4 bases unmatched. Germline CDR1 is SEHNR and CDR2 is FQNEAQ (reference sequence). The CDR3 length is 15 residues.

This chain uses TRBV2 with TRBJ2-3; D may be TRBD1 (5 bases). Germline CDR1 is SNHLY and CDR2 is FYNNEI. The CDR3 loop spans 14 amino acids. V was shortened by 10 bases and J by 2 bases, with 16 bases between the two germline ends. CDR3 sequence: CATKDTTHTDTQYF. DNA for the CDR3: TGTGCCACGAAGGACACGACTCACACAGATACGCAGTATTTT.

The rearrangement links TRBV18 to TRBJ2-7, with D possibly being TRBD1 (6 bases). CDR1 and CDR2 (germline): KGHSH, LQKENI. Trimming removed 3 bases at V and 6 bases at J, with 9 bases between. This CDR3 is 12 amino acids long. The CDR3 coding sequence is TGTGCCAGCTCACCGGGGGCAGGCGAGCAGTACTTC. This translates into CASSPGAGEQYF.

CDR3 loop: CASSLGGAQDYGYTF. The CDR3 DNA is TGTGCCAGCAGCTTAGGGGGAGCTCAGGACTATGGCTACACCTTC. The chain has TRBV7-2 and TRBJ1-2; D call uncertain. With 1 base removed from V and 3 bases from J, the gap between germline ends came to 12 bases. Germline CDR1 is SGHTA and CDR2 is FQGNSA. This CDR3 has 15 residues.

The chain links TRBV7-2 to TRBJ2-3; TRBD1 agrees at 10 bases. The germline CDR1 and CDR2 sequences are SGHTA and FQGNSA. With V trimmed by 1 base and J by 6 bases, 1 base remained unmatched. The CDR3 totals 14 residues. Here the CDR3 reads CASSLGTGGDTQYF. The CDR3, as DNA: TGTGCCAGCAGCTTAGGGACAGGGGGGGATACGCAGTATTTT.

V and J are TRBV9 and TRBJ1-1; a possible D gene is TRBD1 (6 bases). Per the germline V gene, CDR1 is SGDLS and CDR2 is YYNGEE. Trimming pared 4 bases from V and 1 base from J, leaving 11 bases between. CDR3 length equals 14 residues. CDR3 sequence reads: CASSPSTGNTEAFF. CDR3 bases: TGTGCCAGCAGCCCGTCGACAGGGAACACTGAAGCTTTCTTT.

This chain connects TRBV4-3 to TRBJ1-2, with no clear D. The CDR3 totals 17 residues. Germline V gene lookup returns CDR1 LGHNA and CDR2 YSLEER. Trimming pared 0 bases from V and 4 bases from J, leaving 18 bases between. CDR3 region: CASSQDPGFITVYGYTF. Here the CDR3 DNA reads TGCGCCAGCAGCCAAGATCCAGGTTTTATCACTGTCTATGGCTACACCTTC.

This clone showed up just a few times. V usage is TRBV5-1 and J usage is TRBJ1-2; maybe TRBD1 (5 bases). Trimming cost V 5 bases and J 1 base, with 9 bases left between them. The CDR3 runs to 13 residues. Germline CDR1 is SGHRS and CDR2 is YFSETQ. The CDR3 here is CASSSDSNYGYTF. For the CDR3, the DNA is TGCGCCAGCAGTTCCGACAGTAACTATGGCTACACCTTC.

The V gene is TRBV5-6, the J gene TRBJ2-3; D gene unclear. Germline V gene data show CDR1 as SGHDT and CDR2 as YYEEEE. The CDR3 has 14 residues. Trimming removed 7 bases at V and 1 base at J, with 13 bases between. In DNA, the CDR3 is TGTGCCAGCGGTAGTTCGTACGGCACAGATACGCAGTATTTT. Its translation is CASGSSYGTDTQYF. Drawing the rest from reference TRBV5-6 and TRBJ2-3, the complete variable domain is DAGVTQSPTHLIKTRGQQVTLRCSPKSGHDTVSWYQQALGQGPQFIFQYYEEEERQRGNFPDRFSGHQFPNYSSELNVNALLLGDSALYLCASGSSYGTDTQYFGPGTRLTVL.

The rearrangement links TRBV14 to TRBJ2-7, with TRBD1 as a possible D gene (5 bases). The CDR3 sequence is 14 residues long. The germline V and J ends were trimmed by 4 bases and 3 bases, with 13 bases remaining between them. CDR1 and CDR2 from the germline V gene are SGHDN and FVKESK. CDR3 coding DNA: TGTGCCAGCAGCCTAACAGGTTCCAACTACGAGCAGTACTTC. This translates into CASSLTGSNYEQYF.

The CDR3 DNA reads TGTGCCATCAGTGCTGGACTAGCGGGAGCCCCGAGCTCCTACGAGCAGTACTTC. Protein: CAISAGLAGAPSSYEQYF. V and J are TRBV10-3 and TRBJ2-7, with 13 bases fitting TRBD2. J gave up 0 bases and V 4 bases, and 9 bases lay outside the gene matches. CDR1 is ENHRY and CDR2 is SYGVKD in the germline V gene. The CDR3 is 18 residues long.

CDR3 sequence: CASNTGIINNEQFF. CDR3 coding DNA: TGTGCCAGCAATACGGGAATAATCAACAATGAGCAGTTCTTC. The rearrangement links TRBV4-2 to TRBJ2-1; D perhaps matches TRBD2 (5 bases). V was pared by 7 bases and J by 5 bases, with 15 bases between. From germline, CDR1 is LGHNA and CDR2 YNFKEQ. The CDR3 is 14 residues long.

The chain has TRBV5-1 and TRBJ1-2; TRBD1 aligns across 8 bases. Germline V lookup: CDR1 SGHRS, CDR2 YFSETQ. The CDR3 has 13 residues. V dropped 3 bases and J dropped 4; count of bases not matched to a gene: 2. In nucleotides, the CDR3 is TGCGCCAGCAGCTCCGGACAGGGCTATGGCTACACCTTC. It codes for CASSSGQGYGYTF. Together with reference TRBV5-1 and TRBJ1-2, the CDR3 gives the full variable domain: KAGVTQTPRYLIKTRGQQVTLSCSPISGHRSVSWYQQTPGQGLQFLFEYFSETQRNKGNFPGRFSGRQFSNSRSEMNVSTLELGDSALYLCASSSGQGYGYTFGSGTRLTVV.

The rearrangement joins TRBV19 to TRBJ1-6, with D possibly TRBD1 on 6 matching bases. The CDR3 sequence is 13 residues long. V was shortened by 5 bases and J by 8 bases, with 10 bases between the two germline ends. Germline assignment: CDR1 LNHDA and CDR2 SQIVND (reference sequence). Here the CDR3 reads CASSRGGDSPLHF. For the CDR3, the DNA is TGTGCCAGTAGTCGAGGGGGGGATTCACCCCTCCACTTT.

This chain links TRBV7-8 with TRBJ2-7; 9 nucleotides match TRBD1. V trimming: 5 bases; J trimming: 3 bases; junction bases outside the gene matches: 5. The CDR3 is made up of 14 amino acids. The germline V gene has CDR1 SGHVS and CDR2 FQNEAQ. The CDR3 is CASSLRDRDYEQYF. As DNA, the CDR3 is TGTGCCAGCAGCCTCCGGGACAGGGACTACGAGCAGTACTTC.

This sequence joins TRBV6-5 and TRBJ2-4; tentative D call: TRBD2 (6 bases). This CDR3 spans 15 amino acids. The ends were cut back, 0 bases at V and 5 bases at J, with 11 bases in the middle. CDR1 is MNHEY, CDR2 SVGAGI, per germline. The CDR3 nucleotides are TGTGCCAGCAGTTACTCGTGGGAGGAGCAAAACATTCAGTACTTC. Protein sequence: CASSYSWEEQNIQYF.